The 28 T cell receptor beta chains listed next were all sequenced from one sample in a study of blood T cell repertoires in COVID-19. Clones were read by immunoSEQ multiplex PCR, and TCRdb kept only the in-frame ones, dropping some. The sample includes some 320,000 clones, more than 90% of them seen just once. Sequenced: PBMCs or T cells enriched from blood (not recorded which). These receptors were collected from a man aged 55 to 69 who had recovered from COVID-19.

The chain carries TRBV9 and TRBJ2-3; TRBD2 agrees at 8 bases. Unmatched junction bases numbered 7, after V lost 0 bases and J lost 4 bases. Germline V gene lookup returns CDR1 SGDLS and CDR2 YYNGEE. CDR3 size: 16 residues. The CDR3 DNA sequence: TGTGCCAGCAGCGTAGGGAATAGCGGGGTCTCAGATACGCAGTATTTT. Its protein is CASSVGNSGVSDTQYF.

On this clone: Distinct nucleotide sequences in the sample also encode this CDR3. This chain uses TRBV7-2 with TRBJ1-5; 7 positions match TRBD1. The junction had 8 bases not matched to a gene; V was cut back by 5 bases and J by 4 bases. Per the germline V gene, CDR1 is SGHTA and CDR2 is FQGNSA. The CDR3 is made up of 15 amino acids. CDR3 protein: CASSLVRGQNQPQHF. In DNA, the CDR3 is TGTGCCAGCAGCCTCGTTAGGGGGCAGAATCAGCCCCAGCATTTT.

This clone was observed a single time. The genes are TRBV7-2 and TRBJ2-2; D gene uncertain. The V gene lost 4 bases and the J gene lost 4 bases, with 16 bases spanning the gap. Germline assignment: CDR1 SGHTA and CDR2 FQGNSA. The CDR3 is 16 residues long. CDR3 bases: TGTGCCAGCAGCTCCCCCGTTGGGCGTGGCACCGGGGAGCTGTTTTTT. Translating gives CASSSPVGRGTGELFF.

The rearrangement uses TRBV6-5 and TRBJ1-2; TRBD1 is a possible D gene (5 bases). This CDR3 is 15 amino acids long. Trimming removed 0 bases at V and 4 bases at J, with 12 bases between. Germline values: CDR1 MNHEY, CDR2 SVGAGI. CDR3 loop: CASSYSISGGYGYTF. The CDR3 DNA reads TGTGCCAGCAGTTACTCGATCAGCGGGGGCTATGGCTACACCTTC.

The rearrangement joins TRBV9 to TRBJ2-2, with 8 bases fitting TRBD1. The CDR3 loop spans 16 amino acids. The V and J ends lost 3 bases and 1 base, in that order; junction bases with no gene match: 5. Germline V gene data show CDR1 as SGDLS and CDR2 as YYNGEE. The CDR3 DNA follows: TGTGCCAGCAGCGAGACAGGGGCTAGGAACACCGGGGAGCTGTTTTTT. Translation gives CASSETGARNTGELFF.

Here the CDR3 reads CASGIVTNTEAFF. The CDR3 DNA follows: TGTGCCAGCGGCATTGTCACAAACACTGAAGCTTTCTTT. The chain employs TRBV2 and TRBJ1-1; D not resolved. V dropped 8 bases and J dropped 2 bases, with 12 bases sitting between them. This CDR3 region has 13 residues. Germline V lookup: CDR1 SNHLY, CDR2 FYNNEI.

J is TRBJ1-4 and V is TRBV18, with TRBD1 matching 9 bases. Trimming cost V 2 bases and J 0 bases; bases outside gene matches: 1. The CDR3 extends over 16 amino acids. Germline values: CDR1 KGHSH, CDR2 LQKENI. The CDR3 sequence: CASSPWTGATNEKLFF. The CDR3 DNA reads as TGTGCCAGCTCACCATGGACAGGGGCAACTAATGAAAAACTGTTTTTT.

The chain combines TRBV7-9 with TRBJ1-2, with D possibly matching TRBD1 (6 bases). Germline CDR1 is SEHNR and CDR2 is FQNEAQ (reference sequence). The V end was cut by 1 base, the J end by 2 bases, with 14 bases between. The CDR3 totals 16 residues. CDR3 sequence: CASSLDPQGSNYGYTF. The CDR3 DNA sequence: TGTGCCAGCAGCTTAGACCCACAGGGCTCAAACTATGGCTACACCTTC.

This sequence joins TRBV3-1 (or the pseudogene TRBV3-2) and TRBJ1-6; TRBD1 matches 7 bases. Trimming took 2 bases from V and 10 from J; bases not matched to a gene: 14. Germline V lookup: CDR1 LGHDT, CDR2 YNNKEL (reference sequence). The CDR3 is made up of 17 amino acids. The CDR3 is CASSQPRQGLARSPLHF. The CDR3 coding sequence is TGTGCCAGCAGCCAACCCAGACAGGGTCTGGCGAGGTCACCCCTCCACTTT.

The chain joins TRBV19 to TRBJ1-2; the D gene is possibly TRBD1 (5 bases). V lost 2 bases to trimming and J lost 6 bases, with 10 bases between them. The CDR3 covers 13 residues. Germline values: CDR1 LNHDA, CDR2 SQIVND (reference sequence). The CDR3 DNA sequence: TGTGCCAGTAGTATATTTTCAGGGAATGGCTACACCTTC. It encodes CASSIFSGNGYTF.

CDR3 in amino acids: CSVGQGAQGKLFF. The CDR3 bases are TGCAGCGTGGGACAGGGGGCGCAGGGGAAACTGTTTTTT. The rearrangement links TRBV29-1 to TRBJ1-4; 12 bases map to TRBD1. Looked up from germline, CDR1 is SQVTM and CDR2 is ANQGSEA. The CDR3 is 13 residues long. J lost 11 bases, V lost 6 bases, and 7 bases had no gene match. Full variable domain (outside the CDR3, taken from reference TRBV29-1 and TRBJ1-4): SAVISQKPSRDICQRGTSLTIQCQVDSQVTMMFWYRQQPGQSLTLIATANQGSEATYESGFVIDKFPISRPNLTFSTLTVSNMSPEDSSIYLCSVGQGAQGKLFFGSGTQLSVL.

The V call is TRBV4-3, the J call TRBJ1-2; D is ambiguous. The V gene lost 2 bases and the J gene lost 2 bases, with 3 bases spanning the gap. The CDR3 runs 12 residues. Germline values: CDR1 LGHNA, CDR2 YSLEER. CDR3 protein: CASSQLNYGYTF. CDR3 nucleotide sequence: TGCGCCAGCAGCCAACTGAACTATGGCTACACCTTC.

The V and J genes are TRBV19 and TRBJ1-5, with 9 nucleotides matching TRBD1. Germline lookup yields CDR1 LNHDA and CDR2 SQIVND (reference sequence). The ends lost 6 bases at V and 6 bases at J; junction bases unmatched: 6. The CDR3 sequence is 14 residues long. CDR3 in amino acids: CASSTGQGRQPQHF. DNA of the CDR3: TGTGCCAGTAGCACGGGACAGGGCCGTCAGCCCCAGCATTTT.

J is TRBJ2-1 and V is TRBV7-9; D perhaps matches TRBD2 (5 bases). The CDR3 is 12 amino acids. Germline V CDR1 and CDR2: SEHNR, FQNEAQ (reference sequence). Trimming took 10 bases from V and 5 from J, leaving 12 bases between them. CDR3 region: CANGIFDNEQFF. The CDR3 nucleotides read TGTGCCAACGGGATTTTCGACAATGAGCAGTTCTTC. Variable domain in full (rest from reference TRBV7-9 and TRBJ2-1): DTGVSQNPRHKITKRGQNVTFRCDPISEHNRLYWYRQTLGQGPEFLTYFQNEAQLEKSRLLSDRFSAERPKGSFSTLEIQRTEQGDSAMYLCANGIFDNEQFFGPGTRLTVL.

The CDR3 protein is CASSLAGEGRSALHF. DNA for the CDR3: TGCGCCAGCAGCTTGGCTGGGGAGGGCCGCTCAGCCCTCCACTTT. The gene calls are TRBV5-1 and TRBJ1-6; the D is unclear. The V gene's germline CDR1 is SGHRS and CDR2 YFSETQ. CDR3 size: 15 residues. Trimming left V 0 bases short and J 14 bases short, with 18 bases between.

Details on this clone: At one boundary the junction diverges from the germline segment, which might be a read error. This chain links TRBV7-7 with TRBJ2-5, with no clear D. From germline, CDR1 is SSHAT and CDR2 FNYEAQ (reference sequence). The CDR3 totals 13 residues. DNA of the CDR3: TGTGCTAGCAGCTTACCGACTCGTTGGACCCAGTACTTC. It encodes CASSLPTRWTQYF.

The V and J genes are TRBV4-1 and TRBJ2-2, with D perhaps TRBD2 (5 bases). The CDR3 contains 16 residues. V lost 1 base and J 5 bases, leaving 14 bases between the germline ends. Germline V gene sequence: CDR1 MGHRA, CDR2 YSYEKL. The CDR3, as DNA: TGCGCCAGCAGCCAAGCGGACTTAGGTTTTACCGGGGAGCTGTTTTTT. This sequence encodes CASSQADLGFTGELFF.

The chain combines TRBV7-9 with TRBJ2-2; TRBD2 matches at 7 bases. CDR1 SEHNR and CDR2 FQNEAQ come from the germline V gene (reference sequence). Trimming removed 6 bases from V and 2 bases from J; junction bases left unmatched: 9. This CDR3 comprises 16 residues. The CDR3 DNA is TGTGCCAGCAGGCTATCCGGGACTACCAACACCGGGGAGCTGTTTTTT. Its translation is CASRLSGTTNTGELFF.

This chain joins TRBV6-5 and TRBJ2-3; TRBD1 matches at 8 bases. This CDR3 spans 15 amino acids. The germline V gene has CDR1 MNHEY and CDR2 SVGAGI. V gave up 8 bases and J gave up 2 bases; unmatched junction bases: 9. CDR3 protein: CASAQGAGSTDTQYF. The CDR3 DNA reads TGTGCCAGCGCCCAGGGGGCGGGCTCCACAGATACGCAGTATTTT.

This chain uses TRBV29-1 with TRBJ2-2, with TRBD2 identical over 12 bases. The CDR3 length is 16 residues. J gave up 7 bases and V 3 bases, and 9 bases lay outside the gene matches. CDR1 and CDR2 from the germline V gene are SQVTM and ANQGSEA. The CDR3 sequence is CSVERLAGVRNGELFF. In DNA, the CDR3 is TGCAGCGTTGAGAGACTAGCGGGAGTAAGGAACGGGGAGCTGTTTTTT.

The chain employs TRBV12-3 or TRBV12-4 and TRBJ1-4; tentatively, D is TRBD1 (5 bases). The CDR3 loop spans 13 amino acids. Trimming took off 7 bases at V and 6 bases at J, with 12 bases between the two ends. Here the CDR3 reads CASKKTVYEKLFF. CDR3 DNA sequence: TGTGCCAGCAAGAAGACAGTTTATGAAAAACTGTTTTTT.

The sample holds a few counts of this clone. This chain links TRBV4-1 with TRBJ2-7; 7 bases fit TRBD1. The ends lost 1 base at V and 3 bases at J; junction bases unmatched: 9. Germline lookup yields CDR1 MGHRA and CDR2 YSYEKL. The CDR3 has 16 residues. The CDR3 bases are TGCGCCAGCAGCCAAGTCTCGACAGGGCCGAGCTACGAGCAGTACTTC. As protein: CASSQVSTGPSYEQYF.

J is TRBJ1-2 and V is TRBV5-1; 9 bases are a match to TRBD1. The CDR3 consists of 17 residues. V was pared by 0 bases and J by 8 bases, with 14 bases of the junction left unmatched. Germline assignment: CDR1 SGHRS and CDR2 YFSETQ. The CDR3 region is CASSLDGTGQGSSGYTF. For the CDR3, the DNA is TGCGCCAGCAGCTTGGACGGGACAGGGCAGGGATCTAGCGGCTACACCTTC.

V is TRBV5-4 and J is TRBJ2-3, with 16 bases aligning to TRBD2. Unmatched junction bases numbered 8, after V lost 6 bases and J lost 4 bases. The length of the CDR3 is 17 residues. The germline gives CDR1 SGHNT, CDR2 YYREEE (reference sequence). CDR3 loop: CASNTGTSGGASDTQYF. The DNA for the CDR3 is TGTGCCAGCAATACCGGGACTAGCGGGGGGGCATCAGATACGCAGTATTTT.

This clone was detected once. The chain couples TRBV6-5 to TRBJ1-6; D is uncertain. Germline V lookup: CDR1 MNHEY, CDR2 SVGAGI. Between the trimmed V and J ends, which lost 6 bases and 9 bases, there was a span of 9 bases. This CDR3 is 12 amino acids long. CDR3 nucleotide sequence: TGTGCCAGCAGACCGTCAGGTTCACCCCTCCACTTT. Protein product: CASRPSGSPLHF.

V gene TRBV19 combines with J gene TRBJ1-2, with a tentative D call TRBD1 (5 bases). Germline V gene sequence: CDR1 LNHDA, CDR2 SQIVND (reference sequence). V lost 7 bases and J 1 base, leaving 19 bases between the germline ends. The length of the CDR3 is 16 residues. The CDR3 DNA reads as TGTGCCAGTACGGACTCATCCGGGGGGGGTAACTATGGCTACACCTTC. Translated, it gives CASTDSSGGGNYGYTF. Supplemented by reference TRBV19 and TRBJ1-2, the full variable domain reads DGGITQSPKYLFRKEGQNVTLSCEQNLNHDAMYWYRQDPGQGLRLIYYSQIVNDFQKGDIAEGYSVSREKKESFPLTVTSAQKNPTAFYLCASTDSSGGGNYGYTFGSGTRLTVV.

The chain joins TRBV10-3 to TRBJ1-2; D gene unclear. Trimming shortened V by 4 bases and J by 3 bases, and 15 bases separated the two germline ends. CDR3 length: 15 amino acids. Germline CDR1 reads ENHRY; CDR2 reads SYGVKD. CDR3 coding DNA: TGTGCCATCAGTGCGGTTCGGGGTGGGGACTATGGCTACACCTTC. Protein sequence: CAISAVRGGDYGYTF.

The rearrangement links TRBV27 to TRBJ2-1; 8 bases fit TRBD2. The V gene's germline CDR1 is MNHEY and CDR2 SMNVEV (reference sequence). CDR3 length equals 15 residues. With V trimmed by 1 base and J by 7 bases, 6 bases remained unmatched. CDR3 nucleotides: TGTGCCAGCAGTTTATGGGCGGGAGGACCTAATGAGCAGTTCTTC. It is translated as CASSLWAGGPNEQFF.